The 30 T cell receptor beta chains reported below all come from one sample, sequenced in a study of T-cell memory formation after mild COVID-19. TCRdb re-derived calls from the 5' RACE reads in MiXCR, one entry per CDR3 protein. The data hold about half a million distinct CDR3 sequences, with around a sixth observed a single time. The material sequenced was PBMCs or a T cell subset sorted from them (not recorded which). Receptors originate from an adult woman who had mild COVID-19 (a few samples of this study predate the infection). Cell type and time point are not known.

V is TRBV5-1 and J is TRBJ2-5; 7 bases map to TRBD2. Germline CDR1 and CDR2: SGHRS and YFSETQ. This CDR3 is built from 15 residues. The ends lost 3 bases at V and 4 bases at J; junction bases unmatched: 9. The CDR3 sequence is CASSSGLVRSETQYF. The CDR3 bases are TGCGCCAGCAGCTCAGGACTAGTACGTTCAGAGACCCAGTACTTC. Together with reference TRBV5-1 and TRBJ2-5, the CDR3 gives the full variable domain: KAGVTQTPRYLIKTRGQQVTLSCSPISGHRSVSWYQQTPGQGLQFLFEYFSETQRNKGNFPGRFSGRQFSNSRSEMNVSTLELGDSALYLCASSSGLVRSETQYFGPGTRLLVL.

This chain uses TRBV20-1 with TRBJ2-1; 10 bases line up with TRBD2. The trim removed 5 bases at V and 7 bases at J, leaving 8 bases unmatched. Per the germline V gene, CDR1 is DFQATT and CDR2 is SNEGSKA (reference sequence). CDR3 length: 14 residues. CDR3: CSARSGLAWNEQFF. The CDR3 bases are TGCAGTGCTCGATCGGGACTAGCGTGGAATGAGCAGTTCTTC.

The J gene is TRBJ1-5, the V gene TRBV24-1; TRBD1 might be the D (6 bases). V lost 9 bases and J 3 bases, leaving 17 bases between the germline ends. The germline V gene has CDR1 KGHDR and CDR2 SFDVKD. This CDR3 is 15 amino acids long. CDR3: CATAHGGGSNQPQHF. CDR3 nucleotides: TGTGCCACCGCACACGGAGGGGGGTCCAATCAGCCCCAGCATTTT.

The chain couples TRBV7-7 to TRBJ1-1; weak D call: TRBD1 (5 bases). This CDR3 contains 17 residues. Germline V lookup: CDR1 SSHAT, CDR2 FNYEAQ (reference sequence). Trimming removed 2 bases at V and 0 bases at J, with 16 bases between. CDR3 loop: CASSLNNLGVLNTEAFF. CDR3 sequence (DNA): TGTGCCAGCAGCTTAAACAACTTGGGGGTCTTGAACACTGAAGCTTTCTTT. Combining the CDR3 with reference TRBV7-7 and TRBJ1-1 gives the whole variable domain GAGVSQSPRYKVTKRGQDVTLRCDPISSHATLYWYQQALGQGPEFLTYFNYEAQPDKSGLPSDRFSAERPEGSISTLTIQRTEQRDSAMYRCASSLNNLGVLNTEAFFGQGTRLTVV.

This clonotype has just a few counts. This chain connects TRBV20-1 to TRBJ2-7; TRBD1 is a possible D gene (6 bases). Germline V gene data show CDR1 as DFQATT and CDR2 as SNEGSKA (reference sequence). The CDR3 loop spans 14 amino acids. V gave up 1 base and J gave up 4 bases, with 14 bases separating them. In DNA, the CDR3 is TGCAGTGCTAGAGTAGGGGGAAGGGAGTACGAGCAGTACTTC. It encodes CSARVGGREYEQYF.

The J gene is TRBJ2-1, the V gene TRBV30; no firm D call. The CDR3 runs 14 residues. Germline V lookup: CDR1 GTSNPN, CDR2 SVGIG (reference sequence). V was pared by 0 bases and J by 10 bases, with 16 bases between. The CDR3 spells CAWSVGRTSGEQFF. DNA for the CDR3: TGTGCCTGGAGTGTCGGTCGGACCTCCGGGGAGCAGTTCTTC.

The CDR3 region has the DNA TGCAGTGCTGGCAGACAGGGAAGGGTGACTGAAGCTTTCTTT. Protein: CSAGRQGRVTEAFF. This rearrangement joins TRBV20-1 to TRBJ1-1; 7 bases match TRBD1. The CDR3 contains 14 residues. Looked up from germline, CDR1 is DFQATT and CDR2 is SNEGSKA (reference sequence). V gave up 5 bases and J gave up 5 bases; unmatched junction bases: 11.

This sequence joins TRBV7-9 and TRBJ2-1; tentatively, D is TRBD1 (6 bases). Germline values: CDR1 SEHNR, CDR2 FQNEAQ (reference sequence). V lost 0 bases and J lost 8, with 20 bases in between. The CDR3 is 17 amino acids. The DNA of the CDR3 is TGTGCCAGCAGCTTAGCCACCTACAGGGCCATCGGGGATGAGCAGTTCTTC. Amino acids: CASSLATYRAIGDEQFF. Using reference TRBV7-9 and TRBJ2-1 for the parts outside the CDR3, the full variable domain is DTGVSQNPRHKITKRGQNVTFRCDPISEHNRLYWYRQTLGQGPEFLTYFQNEAQLEKSRLLSDRFSAERPKGSFSTLEIQRTEQGDSAMYLCASSLATYRAIGDEQFFGPGTRLTVL.

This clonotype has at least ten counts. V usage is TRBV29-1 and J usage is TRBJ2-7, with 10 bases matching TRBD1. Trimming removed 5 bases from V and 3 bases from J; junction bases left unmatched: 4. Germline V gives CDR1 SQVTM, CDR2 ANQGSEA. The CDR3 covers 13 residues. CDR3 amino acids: CSVLRDRGYEQYF. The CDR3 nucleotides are TGCAGCGTTCTCCGGGACAGGGGCTACGAGCAGTACTTC.

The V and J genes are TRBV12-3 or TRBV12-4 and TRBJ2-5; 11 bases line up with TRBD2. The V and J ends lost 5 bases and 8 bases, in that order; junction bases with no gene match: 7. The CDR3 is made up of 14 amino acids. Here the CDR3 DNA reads TGTGCCAGCAGTCCCCCGGGACTAGCGGCTACCCAGTACTTC. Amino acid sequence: CASSPPGLAATQYF.

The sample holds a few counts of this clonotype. The chain's CDR3 is CASSRSRDRGRGQYF. Written as DNA, the CDR3 is TGTGCCAGCAGTAGGAGCCGGGACAGGGGCCGAGGGCAGTACTTC. J is TRBJ2-7 and V is TRBV6-5; 10 nucleotides agree with TRBD1. After removal of 5 bases from V and 9 bases from J, the junction contained 13 bases not matched to a gene. The germline gives CDR1 MNHEY, CDR2 SVGAGI. CDR3 length equals 15 residues.

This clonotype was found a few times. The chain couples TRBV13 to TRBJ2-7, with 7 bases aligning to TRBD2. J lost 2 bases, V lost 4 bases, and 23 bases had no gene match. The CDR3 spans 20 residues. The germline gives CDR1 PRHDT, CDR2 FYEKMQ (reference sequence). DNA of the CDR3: TGTGCCAGCAGCTCGGGCTTCCCCCCGGGTCTAGCGGATGGTACCTACGAGCAGTACTTC. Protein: CASSSGFPPGLADGTYEQYF.

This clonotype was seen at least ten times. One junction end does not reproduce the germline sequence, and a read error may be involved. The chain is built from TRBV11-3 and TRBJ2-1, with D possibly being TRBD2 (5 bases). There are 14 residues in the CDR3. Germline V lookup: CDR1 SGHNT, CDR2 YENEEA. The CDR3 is CASSVDRGLGEQFF. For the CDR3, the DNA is TGTGCCAGCAGCGTAGATCGGGGTCTCGGTGAGCAGTTCTTC.

The CDR3 DNA reads as TGTGCCAGCAGCTTTTATGCCGGGGGGGCTTCCTACAATGAGCAGTTCTTC. It is translated as CASSFYAGGASYNEQFF. The rearrangement uses TRBV7-8 and TRBJ2-1, with 8 positions matching TRBD2. V lost 3 bases, J lost 1 base, and 8 bases stayed unmatched. The V gene's germline CDR1 is SGHVS and CDR2 FQNEAQ. The CDR3 is 17 amino acids.

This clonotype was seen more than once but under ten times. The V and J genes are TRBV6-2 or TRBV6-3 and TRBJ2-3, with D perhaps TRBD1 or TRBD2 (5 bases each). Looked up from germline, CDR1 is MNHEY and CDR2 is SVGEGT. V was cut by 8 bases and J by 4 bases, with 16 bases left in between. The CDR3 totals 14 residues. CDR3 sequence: CASGWDLRADTQYF. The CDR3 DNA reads TGTGCCAGCGGATGGGACCTCAGGGCAGATACGCAGTATTTT.

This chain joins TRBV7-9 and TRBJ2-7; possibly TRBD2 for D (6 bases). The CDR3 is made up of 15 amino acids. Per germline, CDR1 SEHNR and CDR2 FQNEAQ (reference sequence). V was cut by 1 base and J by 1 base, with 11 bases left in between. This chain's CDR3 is CASSLGGGMSYEQYF. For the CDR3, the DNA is TGTGCCAGCAGCTTAGGTGGCGGGATGTCCTACGAGCAGTACTTC.

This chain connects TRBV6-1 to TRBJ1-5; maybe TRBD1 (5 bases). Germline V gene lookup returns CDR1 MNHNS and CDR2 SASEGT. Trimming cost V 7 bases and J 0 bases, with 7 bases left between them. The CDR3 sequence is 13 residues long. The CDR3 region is CASTGDSNQPQHF. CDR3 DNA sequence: TGTGCCAGCACGGGGGATAGCAATCAGCCCCAGCATTTT.

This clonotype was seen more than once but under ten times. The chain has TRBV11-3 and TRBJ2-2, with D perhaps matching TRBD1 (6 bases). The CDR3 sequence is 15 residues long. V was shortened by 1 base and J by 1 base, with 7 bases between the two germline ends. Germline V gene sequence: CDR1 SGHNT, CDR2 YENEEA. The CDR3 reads CASSLGGQNTGELFF. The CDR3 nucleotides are TGTGCCAGCAGCTTAGGGGGACAGAACACCGGGGAGCTGTTTTTT.

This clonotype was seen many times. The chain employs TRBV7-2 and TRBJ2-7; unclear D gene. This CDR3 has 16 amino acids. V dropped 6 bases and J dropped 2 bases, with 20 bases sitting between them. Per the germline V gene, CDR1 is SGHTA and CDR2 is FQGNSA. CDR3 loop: CASSHNHYRTPYEQYF. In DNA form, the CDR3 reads TGTGCCAGCAGTCATAACCACTATAGGACCCCCTACGAGCAGTACTTC.

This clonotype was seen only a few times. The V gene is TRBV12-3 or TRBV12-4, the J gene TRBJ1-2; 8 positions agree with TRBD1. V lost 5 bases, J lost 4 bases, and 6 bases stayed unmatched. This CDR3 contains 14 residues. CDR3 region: CASSIGQGSYGYTF. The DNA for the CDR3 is TGTGCCAGCAGTATCGGACAGGGAAGCTATGGCTACACCTTC.

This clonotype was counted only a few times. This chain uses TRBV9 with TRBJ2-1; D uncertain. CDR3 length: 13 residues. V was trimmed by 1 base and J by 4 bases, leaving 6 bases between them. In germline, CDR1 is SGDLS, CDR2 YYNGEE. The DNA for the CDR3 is TGTGCCAGCAGCGTATTACTTTACAATGAGCAGTTCTTC. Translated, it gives CASSVLLYNEQFF.

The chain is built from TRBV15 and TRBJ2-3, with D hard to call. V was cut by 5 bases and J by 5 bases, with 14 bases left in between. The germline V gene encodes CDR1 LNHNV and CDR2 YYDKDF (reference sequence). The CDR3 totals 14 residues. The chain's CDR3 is CATSQVRAGDTQYF. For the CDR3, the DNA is TGTGCCACCAGCCAAGTACGGGCAGGAGATACGCAGTATTTT. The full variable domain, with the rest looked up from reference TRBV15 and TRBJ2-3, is DAMVIQNPRYQVTQFGKPVTLSCSQTLNHNVMYWYQQKSSQAPKLLFHYYDKDFNNEADTPDNFQSRRPNTSFCFLDIRSPGLGDTAMYLCATSQVRAGDTQYFGPGTRLTVL.

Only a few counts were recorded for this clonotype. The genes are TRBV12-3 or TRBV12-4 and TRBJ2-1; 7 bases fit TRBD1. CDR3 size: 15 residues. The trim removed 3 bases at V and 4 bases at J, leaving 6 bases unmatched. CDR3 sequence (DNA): TGTGCCAGCAGTTTTGTGGGACAGCCTTACAATGAGCAGTTCTTC. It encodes CASSFVGQPYNEQFF.

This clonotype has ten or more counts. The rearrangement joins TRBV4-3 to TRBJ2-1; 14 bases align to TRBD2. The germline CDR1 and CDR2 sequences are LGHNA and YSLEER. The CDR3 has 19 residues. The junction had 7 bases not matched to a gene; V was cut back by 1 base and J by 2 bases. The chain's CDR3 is CASSQGGGLAGVAYNEQFF. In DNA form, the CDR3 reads TGCGCCAGCAGCCAAGGTGGGGGACTAGCGGGAGTCGCCTACAATGAGCAGTTCTTC.

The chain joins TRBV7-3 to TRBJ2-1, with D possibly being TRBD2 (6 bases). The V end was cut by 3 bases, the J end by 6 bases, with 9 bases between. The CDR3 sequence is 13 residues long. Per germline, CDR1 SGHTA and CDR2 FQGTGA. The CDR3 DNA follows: TGTGCCAGCAGCTTTATTAGCGGCAATGAGCAGTTCTTC. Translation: CASSFISGNEQFF.

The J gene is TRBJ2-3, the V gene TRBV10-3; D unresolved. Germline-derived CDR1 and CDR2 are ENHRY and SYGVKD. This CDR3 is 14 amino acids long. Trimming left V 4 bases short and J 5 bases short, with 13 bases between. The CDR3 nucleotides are TGTGCCATCAGTGTCTCGCTAGTGAAAGATACGCAGTATTTT. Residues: CAISVSLVKDTQYF.

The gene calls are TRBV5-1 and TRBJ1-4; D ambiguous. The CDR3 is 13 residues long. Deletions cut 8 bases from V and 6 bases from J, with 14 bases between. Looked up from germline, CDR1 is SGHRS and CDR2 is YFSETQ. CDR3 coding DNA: TGCGCCAGGCGAGGGAAAACGGATGAAAAACTGTTTTTT. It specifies CARRGKTDEKLFF.

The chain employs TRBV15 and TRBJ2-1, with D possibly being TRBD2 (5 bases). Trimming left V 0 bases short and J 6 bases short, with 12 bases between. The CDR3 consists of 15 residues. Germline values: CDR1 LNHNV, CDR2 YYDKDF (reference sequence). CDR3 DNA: TGTGCCACCAGCAGAGAAAGTCGGGGTGGCAATGAGCAGTTCTTC. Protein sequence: CATSRESRGGNEQFF.

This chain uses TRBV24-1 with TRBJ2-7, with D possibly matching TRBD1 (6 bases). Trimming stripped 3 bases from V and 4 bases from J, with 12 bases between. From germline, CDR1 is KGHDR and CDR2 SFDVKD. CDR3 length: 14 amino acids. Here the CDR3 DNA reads TGTGCCACCAGTGATGCTGACAGGTCGTACGAGCAGTACTTC. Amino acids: CATSDADRSYEQYF.

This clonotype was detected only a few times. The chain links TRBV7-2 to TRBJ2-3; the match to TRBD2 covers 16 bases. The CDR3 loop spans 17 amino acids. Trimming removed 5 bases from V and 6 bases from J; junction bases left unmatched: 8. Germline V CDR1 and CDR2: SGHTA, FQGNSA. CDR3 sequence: CASSQGLAGGVFDTQYF. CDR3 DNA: TGTGCCAGCAGCCAGGGACTAGCGGGGGGGGTGTTTGATACGCAGTATTTT.